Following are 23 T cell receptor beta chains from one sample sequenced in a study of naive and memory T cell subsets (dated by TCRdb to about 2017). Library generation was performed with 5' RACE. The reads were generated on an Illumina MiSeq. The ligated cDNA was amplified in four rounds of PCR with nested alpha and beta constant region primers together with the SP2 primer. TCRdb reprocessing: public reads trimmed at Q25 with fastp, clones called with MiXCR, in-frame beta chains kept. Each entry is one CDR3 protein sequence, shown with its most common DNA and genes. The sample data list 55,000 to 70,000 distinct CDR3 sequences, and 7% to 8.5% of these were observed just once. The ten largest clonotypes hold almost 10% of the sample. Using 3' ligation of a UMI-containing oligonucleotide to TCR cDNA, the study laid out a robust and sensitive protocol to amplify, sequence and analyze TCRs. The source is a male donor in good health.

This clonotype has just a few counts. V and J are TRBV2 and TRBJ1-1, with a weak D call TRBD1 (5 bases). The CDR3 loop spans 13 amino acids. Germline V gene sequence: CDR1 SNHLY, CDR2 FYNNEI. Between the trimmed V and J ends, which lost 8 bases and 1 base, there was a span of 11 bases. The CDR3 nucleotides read TGTGCCAGCCTCGGGGACGGGAACACTGAAGCTTTCTTT. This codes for CASLGDGNTEAFF.

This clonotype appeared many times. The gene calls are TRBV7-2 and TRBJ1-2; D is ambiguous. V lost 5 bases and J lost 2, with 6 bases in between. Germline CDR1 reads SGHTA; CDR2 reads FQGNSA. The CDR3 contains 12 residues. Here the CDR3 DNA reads TGTGCCAGCAGCCCCATAAACTATGGCTACACCTTC. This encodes CASSPINYGYTF.

CDR3 bases: TGCGCCAGCAGCCAAGGGTATAGCTCTGGAAACACCATATATTTT. This encodes CASSQGYSSGNTIYF. The gene calls are TRBV4-1 and TRBJ1-3; D not certain. Germline lookup yields CDR1 MGHRA and CDR2 YSYEKL. Trimming shortened V by 1 base and J by 0 bases, and 7 bases separated the two germline ends. CDR3 length equals 15 residues.

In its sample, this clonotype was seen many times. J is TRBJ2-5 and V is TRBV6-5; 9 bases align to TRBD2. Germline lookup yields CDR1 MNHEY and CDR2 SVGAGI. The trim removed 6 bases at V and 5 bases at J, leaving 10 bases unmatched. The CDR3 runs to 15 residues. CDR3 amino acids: CASRPGGGARETQYF. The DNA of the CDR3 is TGTGCCAGCAGGCCCGGCGGGGGGGCCAGGGAGACCCAGTACTTC.

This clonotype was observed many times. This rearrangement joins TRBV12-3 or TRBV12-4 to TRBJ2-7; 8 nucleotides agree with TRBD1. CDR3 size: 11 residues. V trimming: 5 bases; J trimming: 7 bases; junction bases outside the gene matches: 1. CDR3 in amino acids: CASSRDREQYF. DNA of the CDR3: TGTGCCAGCAGTCGGGACAGGGAGCAGTACTTC.

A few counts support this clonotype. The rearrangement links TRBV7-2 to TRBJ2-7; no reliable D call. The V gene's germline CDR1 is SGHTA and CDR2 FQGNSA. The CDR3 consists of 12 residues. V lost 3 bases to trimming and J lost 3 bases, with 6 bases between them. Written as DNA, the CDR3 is TGTGCCAGCAGCTTTTGGGGCTACGAGCAGTACTTC. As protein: CASSFWGYEQYF. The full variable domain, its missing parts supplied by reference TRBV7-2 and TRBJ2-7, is GAGVSQSPSNKVTEKGKDVELRCDPISGHTALYWYRQSLGQGLEFLIYFQGNSAPDKSGLPSDRFSAERTGGSVSTLTIQRTQQEDSAVYLCASSFWGYEQYFGPGTRLTVT.

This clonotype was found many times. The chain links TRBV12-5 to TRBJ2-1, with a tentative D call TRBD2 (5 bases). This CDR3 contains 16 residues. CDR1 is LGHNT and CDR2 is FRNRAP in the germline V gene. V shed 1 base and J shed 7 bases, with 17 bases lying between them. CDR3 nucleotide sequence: TGTGCTAGTGGTTTGGAGGACTCCCTCCCCCGGAATGAGCAGTTCTTC. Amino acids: CASGLEDSLPRNEQFF.

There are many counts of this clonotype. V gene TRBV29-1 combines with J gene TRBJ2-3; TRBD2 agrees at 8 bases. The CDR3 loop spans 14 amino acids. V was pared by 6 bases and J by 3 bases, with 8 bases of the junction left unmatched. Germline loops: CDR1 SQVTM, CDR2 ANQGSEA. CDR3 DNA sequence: TGCAGCGTGGGGGACCGGGGGGGTACAGATACGCAGTATTTT. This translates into CSVGDRGGTDTQYF.

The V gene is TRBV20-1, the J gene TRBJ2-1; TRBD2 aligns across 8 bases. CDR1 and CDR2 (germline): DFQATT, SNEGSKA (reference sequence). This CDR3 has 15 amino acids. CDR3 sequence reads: CSAPRPGGPDSEQFF. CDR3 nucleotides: TGCAGCGCTCCCCGACCGGGGGGGCCCGATAGTGAGCAGTTCTTC.

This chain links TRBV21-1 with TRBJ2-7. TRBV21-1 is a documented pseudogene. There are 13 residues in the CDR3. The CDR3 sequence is CASSKGDVSEQYF. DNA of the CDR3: TGTGCCAGCAGCAAAGGAGACGTTAGCGAGCAGTACTTC.

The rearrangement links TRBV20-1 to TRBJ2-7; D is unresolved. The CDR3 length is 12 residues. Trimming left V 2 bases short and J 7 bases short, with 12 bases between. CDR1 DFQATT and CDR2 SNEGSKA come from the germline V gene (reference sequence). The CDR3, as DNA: TGCAGTGCTAGAACCAATTTTGCAGAGCAGTACTTC. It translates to CSARTNFAEQYF.

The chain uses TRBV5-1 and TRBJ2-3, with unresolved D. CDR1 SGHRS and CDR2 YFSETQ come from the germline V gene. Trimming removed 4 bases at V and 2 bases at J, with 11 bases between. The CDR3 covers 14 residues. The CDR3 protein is CASSPGVSTDTQYF. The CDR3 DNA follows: TGCGCCAGCAGCCCCGGAGTCTCCACAGATACGCAGTATTTT.

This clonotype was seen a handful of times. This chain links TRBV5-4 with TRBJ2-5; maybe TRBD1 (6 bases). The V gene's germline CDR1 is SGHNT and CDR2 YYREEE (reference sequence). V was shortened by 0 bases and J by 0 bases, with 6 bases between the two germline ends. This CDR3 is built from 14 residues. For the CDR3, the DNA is TGTGCCAGCAGCTTGGGGACAGACCAAGAGACCCAGTACTTC. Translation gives CASSLGTDQETQYF.

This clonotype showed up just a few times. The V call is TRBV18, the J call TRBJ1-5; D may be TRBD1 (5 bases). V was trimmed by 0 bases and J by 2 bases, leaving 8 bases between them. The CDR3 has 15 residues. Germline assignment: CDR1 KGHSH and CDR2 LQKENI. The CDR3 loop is CASSPPGRGNQPQHF. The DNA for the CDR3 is TGTGCCAGCTCACCACCGGGACGGGGCAATCAGCCCCAGCATTTT.

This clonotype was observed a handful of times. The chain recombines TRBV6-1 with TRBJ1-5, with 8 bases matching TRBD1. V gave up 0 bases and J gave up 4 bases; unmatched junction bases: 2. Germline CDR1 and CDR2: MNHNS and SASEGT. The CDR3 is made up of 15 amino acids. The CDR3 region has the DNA TGTGCCAGCAGTGAAGCCACAGGGGGGAATCAGCCCCAGCATTTT. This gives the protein CASSEATGGNQPQHF.

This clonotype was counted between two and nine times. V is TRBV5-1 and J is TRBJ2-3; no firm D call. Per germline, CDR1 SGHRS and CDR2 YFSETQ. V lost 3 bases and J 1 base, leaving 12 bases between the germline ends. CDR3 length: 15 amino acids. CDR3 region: CASSSRSAGTDTQYF. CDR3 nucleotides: TGCGCCAGCAGCTCCAGGAGCGCCGGCACAGATACGCAGTATTTT.

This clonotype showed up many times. The CDR3 protein is CSARGRGAGRESQETQYF. The CDR3 DNA follows: TGCAGTGCTAGAGGCCGGGGAGCCGGGAGGGAGTCCCAAGAGACCCAGTACTTC. V usage is TRBV20-1 and J usage is TRBJ2-5, with TRBD2 matching 8 bases. The CDR3 contains 18 residues. Germline V lookup: CDR1 DFQATT, CDR2 SNEGSKA (reference sequence). Trimming cost V 1 base and J 1 base; bases outside gene matches: 14.

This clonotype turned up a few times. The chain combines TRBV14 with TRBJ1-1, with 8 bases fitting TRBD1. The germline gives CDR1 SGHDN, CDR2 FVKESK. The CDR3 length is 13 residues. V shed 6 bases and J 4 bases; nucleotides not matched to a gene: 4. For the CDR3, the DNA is TGTGCCAGCAGTCCCACAGGGGGCACTGAAGCTTTCTTT. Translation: CASSPTGGTEAFF. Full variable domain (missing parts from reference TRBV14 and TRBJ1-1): EAGVTQFPSHSVIEKGQTVTLRCDPISGHDNLYWYRRVMGKEIKFLLHFVKESKQDESGMPNNRFLAERTGGTYSTLKVQPAELEDSGVYFCASSPTGGTEAFFGQGTRLTVV.

The CDR3 sequence is CASSWSAGELFF. The DNA for the CDR3 is TGTGCCAGCAGTTGGTCGGCGGGGGAGCTGTTTTTT. The chain is built from TRBV27 and TRBJ2-2, with D unclear. V was shortened by 4 bases and J by 8 bases, with 8 bases between the two germline ends. The germline CDR1 and CDR2 sequences are MNHEY and SMNVEV (reference sequence). The CDR3 has 12 residues.

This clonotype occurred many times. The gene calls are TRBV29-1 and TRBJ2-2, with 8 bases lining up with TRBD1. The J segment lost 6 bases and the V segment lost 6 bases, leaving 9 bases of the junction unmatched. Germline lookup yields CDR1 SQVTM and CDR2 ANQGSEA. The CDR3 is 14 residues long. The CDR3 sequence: CSVRGTGSSGELFF. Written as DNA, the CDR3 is TGCAGCGTCCGAGGGACAGGCTCCTCCGGGGAGCTGTTTTTT.

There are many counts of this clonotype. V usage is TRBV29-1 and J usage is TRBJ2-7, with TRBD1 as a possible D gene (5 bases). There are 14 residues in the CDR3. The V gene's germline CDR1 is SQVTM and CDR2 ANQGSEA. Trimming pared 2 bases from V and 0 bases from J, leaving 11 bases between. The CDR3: CSVESRVVSYEQYF. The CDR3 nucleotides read TGCAGCGTTGAAAGCAGGGTGGTCTCCTACGAGCAGTACTTC.

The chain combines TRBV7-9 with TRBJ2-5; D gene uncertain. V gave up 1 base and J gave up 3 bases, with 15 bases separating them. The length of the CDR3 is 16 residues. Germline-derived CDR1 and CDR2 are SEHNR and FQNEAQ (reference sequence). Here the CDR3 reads CASSLGTPLPEETQYF. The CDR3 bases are TGTGCCAGCAGCTTAGGGACCCCTTTACCCGAAGAGACCCAGTACTTC.

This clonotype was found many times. CDR3 DNA sequence: TGTGCCAGCAGTCTCAATTTAGCCACAGATACGCAGTATTTT. Translated, it gives CASSLNLATDTQYF. This chain uses TRBV27 with TRBJ2-3, with D unresolved. V was pared by 5 bases and J by 2 bases, with 11 bases between. Germline values: CDR1 MNHEY, CDR2 SMNVEV (reference sequence). This CDR3 is built from 14 residues.